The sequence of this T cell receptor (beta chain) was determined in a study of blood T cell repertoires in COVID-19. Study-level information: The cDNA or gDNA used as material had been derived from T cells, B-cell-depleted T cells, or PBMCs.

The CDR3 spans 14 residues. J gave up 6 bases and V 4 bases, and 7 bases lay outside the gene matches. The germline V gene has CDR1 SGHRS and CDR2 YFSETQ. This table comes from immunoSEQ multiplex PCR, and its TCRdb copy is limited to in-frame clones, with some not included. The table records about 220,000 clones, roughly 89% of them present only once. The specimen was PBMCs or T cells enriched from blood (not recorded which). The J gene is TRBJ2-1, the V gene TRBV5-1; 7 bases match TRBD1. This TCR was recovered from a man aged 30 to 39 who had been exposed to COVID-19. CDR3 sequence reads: CASSPPGQTNEQFF. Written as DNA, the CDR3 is TGCGCCAGCAGCCCCCCGGGACAGACCAATGAGCAGTTCTTC.